The subject of this entry is one T cell receptor (beta chain). The target of this receptor is not known. Base qualities are missing; no much larger clone stands one base away. This specimen comes from a study of regulatory T cells in long-lasting Graves disease (dated by TCRdb to about 2021). Looking at the study overall: Antithyroid drugs had been taken for less than 3 months by newly diagnosed Graves' disease patients. A total of roughly 35 samples underwent TCR sequencing, from 13 patients with persistent Graves' disease and 20 or so patients with newly diagnosed Graves' disease. Persistent Graves' disease patients were compared with newly diagnosed Graves' disease patients by peripheral blood TCR sequencing and RNA sequencing. The study was conducted in China and was registered as a clinical trial.

Library prep was done by multiplex PCR. The run used an Illumina HiSeq 4000. iRepertoire HTBI primers and Arm-PCR amplification of CDR3 regions were used to construct TCR beta libraries. Before sequencing, the PCR products underwent gel purification. Processing in the source paper ran as follows. A total of roughly 58 TRBV and 14 TRBJ segments were identified across samples and were used for gene usage analysis of CDR3 amino acid clonotypes. COPE and FqMerger were used to merge filtered high-quality paired reads into contigs. BLAST was used to align contigs to the IMGT TRBV, TRBD and TRBJ reference genes, and CDR3 was defined following IMGT. Highly expanded clones were defined as clonotypes with a frequency above 0.1%. Repertoire diversity was measured by Shannon entropy, and V-J evenness by the Gini coefficient. Clonotypes shared by more than one individual were considered public. Using fastp trimming at Q25 and MiXCR clonotype assembly, TCRdb reanalyzed the public sequencing data and kept in-frame beta chains. A single entry per CDR3 protein holds the most common genes and DNA from its merged rows. For this entry, the V and J calls and clone size follow TCRdb and not the study's own pipeline. Here the sample has 400,000 to 550,000 distinct CDR3 sequences; approximately 15% occur a single time. Over 15% of the sample comes from the top ten.

Study-wide findings and limitations: The small sample size was acknowledged by the authors as a limitation that may reduce accuracy. Preferential use of TRBV28, TRBJ1-2 and TRBJ2-5 was observed in persistent disease, whereas TRBV20-1 and TRBJ2-1 were favored in newly diagnosed disease. Compared with newly diagnosed patients, patients with persistent Graves' disease had lower TCR Shannon entropy and fewer highly expanded clones, which suggests clonal expansion. More public clonotypes were shared among persistent patients (2,741) than among newly diagnosed patients (966). Only the TCR beta chain was sequenced and analyzed. Because the primary lesion, thyroid tissue, could not be accessed, the study looked at peripheral blood alone.

According to the study, the label for this sample's time point signals: newly diagnosed GD, antithyroid drugs for less than 3 months. For both TCR sequencing and RNA sequencing, RNA was extracted from PBMCs in TRIzol. The diagnosis of Graves' disease was made according to American Thyroid Association guidelines. Patients were recruited from an endocrinology department in Xi'an, China. Each patient gave approximately 10 milliliters of peripheral blood, collected in an EDTA anticoagulant tube. PBMCs were isolated by Ficoll Paque Plus density gradient separation without further T cell sorting. An Agilent 2100 Bioanalyzer and agarose gel were used to check RNA quality, while a NanoDrop 2000 measured RNA concentration. Reading from cysteine to phenylalanine, the CDR3 counts 18 amino acids. The only DNA kept is the CDR3, 54 bases in frame from the first base. CDR1 and CDR2 are drawn from the germline V gene (reference sequence): LNHNV, YYDKDF. V and J lose 0 bases and 2 bases, and a span of 18 bases separates them.

These data are also associated with another study on T cells in Graves' hyperthyroidism and ophthalmopathy. The second study's paper adds: Graves' hyperthyroidism was defined as stable when no progression to ophthalmopathy occurred over 18 months of follow-up. The hyperthyroidism patients were between 18 and 65 years old and newly diagnosed, with a disease duration of less than 2 months. The study excluded patients with uncontrolled infections, other autoimmune diseases, pregnancy or lactation. Diagnoses were based on clinical symptoms, serum thyroxine and TRAb, thyroid ultrasound and orbital computed tomography. A first-round RT-PCR of the TCR CDR3 used the HTBI primer set with the Qiagen OneStep RT-PCR kit. Most expanded thyroid clonotypes (frequency above 0.001) were also found in blood, which suggests that blood repertoires may mirror thyroid immune responses. A 13 V-J signature model separated ophthalmopathy from stable hyperthyroidism, with around 88% sensitivity and just under 84% specificity in cross-validation and 80%/75% in testing. During validation, the model predicted progression to ophthalmopathy a median of roughly six months ahead of onset, with around 71% sensitivity and 72.22% specificity. To identify distinguishing TCR V-J signatures, a discovery cohort of around 98 patients was used, comprising under 45 with Graves' ophthalmopathy and some 57 with stable Graves' hyperthyroidism. Whether ophthalmopathy could be predicted prospectively was tested in an independent validation cohort made up of some 20 hyperthyroidism patients plus 17 patients who later progressed to ophthalmopathy. For training and testing, the 80 to 100 patients in the discovery cohort were randomly divided in a 7:3 ratio. Thyroid tissue and blood T-cell repertoires from more than five Graves' hyperthyroidism patients were also compared in the study. After sampling, hyperthyroidism patients received methimazole starting at 30 mg daily, and ophthalmopathy patients received high-dose intravenous methylprednisolone. A second multiplex PCR round built the libraries, followed by size selection and purification. Paired-end sequencing of the libraries was performed with 100 bp reads on an Illumina HiSeq2000. SOAPnuke was used to process the raw data, with reads discarded if the reads contained adapters or uncalled bases, had a mean Phred below 15, or lacked an exact constant-primer or identifier match. COPE v1.2.5 was used to merge high-quality paired reads, and clonotypes were defined as unique nucleotide sequences. MiTCR v1.1 was used to align the clonotypes against IMGT TRBV, TRBD and TRBJ reference segments. Analysis was restricted to V-J combinations with a frequency above 0.0001, which covered about 99% of repertoires. The TCS score was defined as F50 (clonal expansion) divided by E x V (chaos), with BLOSUM62-based TCRdist calculated between CDR3 peptides within each V-J. Welch's t-statistics and random forest reduced 450 to 600 V-J features to 13, which were used in a naive Bayes classifier (R e1071). No statistical method was used to set the sample size in advance, and investigators knew the group allocation. According to the paper, TCR Vbeta CDR3 sequencing was carried out on over 130 peripheral blood samples, which came from fewer than 50 ophthalmopathy, under 85 hyperthyroidism and 17 progressor patients.

The material was peripheral blood mononuclear cells (PBMCs), obtained at new diagnosis, from a patient treated with antithyroid drugs. This clonotype was obtained from a young woman with Graves disease. Donor details come from another sample of the same person, matched by shared clones. The chain was built from TRBV15 and TRBJ2-3; the D gene is possibly TRBD2, with 6 bases matching. CDR3 reads: CATSRDLSGSSITDTQYF. The DNA sequence is given as TGTGCCACCAGCAGAGATCTTAGCGGCTCTTCAATCACAGATACGCAGTATTTT. When the CDR3 is completed using the reference TRBV15 and TRBJ2-3 genes on either side, the full variable domain is DAMVIQNPRYQVTQFGKPVTLSCSQTLNHNVMYWYQQKSSQAPKLLFHYYDKDFNNEADTPDNFQSRRPNTSFCFLDIRSPGLGDTAMYLCATSRDLSGSSITDTQYFGPGTRLTVL.